These 30 T cell receptor beta chains came from one sample sequenced in a study of cytomegalovirus exposure and HLA in healthy donors. The primer mix had 60 Vbeta and 13 Jbeta primers. The method was immunoSEQ multiplex PCR; TCRdb's version includes in-frame clones alone and lacks a portion of them. The sample records more than 35,000 clones, around 49% being singletons. Sequencing input: PBMCs. Receptors originate from a woman in her thirties or forties in good health and CMV-seropositive.

This clone was observed a few times. This chain links TRBV6-1 with TRBJ2-7, with D perhaps matching TRBD1 (5 bases). This CDR3 has 16 amino acids. Per the germline V gene, CDR1 is MNHNS and CDR2 is SASEGT. The germline V and J ends were trimmed by 2 bases and 3 bases, with 17 bases remaining between them. This chain's CDR3 is CASSERSAREGYEQYF. As DNA, the CDR3 is TGTGCCAGCAGTGAACGTTCGGCCAGGGAAGGCTACGAGCAGTACTTC.

This clone was counted between two and nine times. The chain is built from TRBV5-1 and TRBJ2-5; D is perhaps TRBD2 (6 bases). The J call is doubtful: the DNA matches TRBJ2-7 better. Germline CDR1 reads SGHRS; CDR2 reads YFSETQ. The CDR3 has 18 amino acids. The CDR3 sequence is CASSLPQKPGLKPYEQYF. For the CDR3, the DNA is TGCGCCAGCAGCTTGCCCCAGAAGCCGGGACTCAAGCCCTACGAGCAGTACTTC.

This clone has more than one count but fewer than ten. The chain couples TRBV5-1 to TRBJ1-6; D may be TRBD1 (5 bases). The CDR3 contains 15 residues. Germline CDR1 is SGHRS and CDR2 is YFSETQ. V was shortened by 4 bases and J by 5 bases, with 13 bases between the two germline ends. The CDR3 sequence: CASSKVGANNSPLHF. DNA of the CDR3: TGCGCCAGCAGCAAAGTAGGGGCTAATAATTCACCCCTCCACTTT.

In DNA, the CDR3 is TGTGCCAGCAGCTTACTGGGGCAAATTAATTCACCCCTCCACTTT. Amino acids: CASSLLGQINSPLHF. This chain links TRBV7-3 with TRBJ1-6; D may be TRBD1 (5 bases). Trimming cost V 2 bases and J 6 bases, with 11 bases left between them. CDR3 length equals 15 residues. The germline gives CDR1 SGHTA, CDR2 FQGTGA.

The rearrangement links TRBV6-4 to TRBJ2-1, with TRBD1 matching 11 bases. CDR3 size: 16 residues. Germline trimming cut 0 bases from V and 7 bases from J; bases unmatched to any gene: 5. The germline CDR1 and CDR2 sequences are MRHNA and SNTAGT. CDR3 DNA: TGTGCCAGCAGTGACTCGGGGGGGACAGGGGGAAATGAGCAGTTCTTC. This gives the protein CASSDSGGTGGNEQFF.

V is TRBV7-8 and J is TRBJ2-1, with 8 positions matching TRBD2. This CDR3 spans 15 amino acids. Germline V gives CDR1 SGHVS, CDR2 FQNEAQ. The junction had 10 bases not matched to a gene; V was cut back by 5 bases and J by 7 bases. This CDR3 is CASSTRLARANEQFF. The CDR3 bases are TGTGCCAGCAGCACAAGACTAGCGCGCGCAAATGAGCAGTTCTTC.

The sample holds a few counts of this clone. V gene TRBV2 combines with J gene TRBJ1-1; D remains unclear. The CDR3 runs to 13 residues. Germline V CDR1 and CDR2: SNHLY, FYNNEI. V lost 4 bases to trimming and J lost 2 bases, with 8 bases between them. In nucleotides, the CDR3 is TGTGCCAGCAGTGGGTCCAGTAACACTGAAGCTTTCTTT. It encodes CASSGSSNTEAFF. The whole variable domain, filled in from reference TRBV2 and TRBJ1-1, reads EPEVTQTPSHQVTQMGQEVILRCVPISNHLYFYWYRQILGQKVEFLVSFYNNEISEKSEIFDDQFSVERPDGSNFTLKIRSTKLEDSAMYFCASSGSSNTEAFFGQGTRLTVV.

This clone was detected a few times. The chain carries TRBV2 and TRBJ2-3; maybe TRBD2 (6 bases). The V gene's germline CDR1 is SNHLY and CDR2 FYNNEI. V gave up 4 bases and J gave up 6 bases, with 8 bases separating them. This CDR3 has 12 amino acids. The CDR3 DNA reads as TGTGCCAGCAGTGTGGAGGGTGATACGCAGTATTTT. It translates to CASSVEGDTQYF.

The gene calls are TRBV4-1 and TRBJ2-5; 9 nucleotides match TRBD2. This CDR3 spans 15 amino acids. The germline V gene encodes CDR1 MGHRA and CDR2 YSYEKL. V lost 2 bases and J lost 5; bases outside the gene matches: 6. CDR3 amino acids: CASSQSPAGGETQYF. The DNA of the CDR3 is TGCGCCAGCAGCCAATCCCCAGCGGGGGGTGAGACCCAGTACTTC.

This clone showed up just a few times. The chain carries TRBV6-1 and TRBJ1-1; unclear D gene. The CDR3 length is 13 residues. V was shortened by 2 bases and J by 2 bases, with 6 bases between the two germline ends. Germline CDR1 is MNHNS and CDR2 is SASEGT. This chain's CDR3 is CASSESVNTEAFF. The CDR3 region has the DNA TGTGCCAGCAGTGAATCCGTAAACACTGAAGCTTTCTTT.

The chain's CDR3 is CASSETGVGGYTF. CDR3 DNA: TGTGCCAGCAGTGAGACAGGGGTGGGCGGCTACACCTTC. This chain links TRBV2 with TRBJ1-2, with 8 positions matching TRBD1. Germline CDR1 SNHLY, CDR2 FYNNEI. This CDR3 region has 13 residues. Germline trimming cut 3 bases from V and 8 bases from J; bases unmatched to any gene: 5.

The chain employs TRBV5-1 and TRBJ1-5; no firm D call. The CDR3 spans 14 residues. Per germline, CDR1 SGHRS and CDR2 YFSETQ. The ends were cut back, 5 bases at V and 7 bases at J, with 16 bases in the middle. CDR3 bases: TGCGCCAGCAGTCCGGGGATTAATAAGCAGCCCCAGCATTTT. Translated, it gives CASSPGINKQPQHF.

The chain couples TRBV7-2 to TRBJ2-7, with D possibly matching TRBD2 (5 bases). CDR3 length: 15 amino acids. Trimming left V 2 bases short and J 5 bases short, with 16 bases between. The V gene's germline CDR1 is SGHTA and CDR2 FQGNSA. The CDR3 loop is CASSLRVGSTHEQYF. The CDR3 region has the DNA TGTGCCAGCAGCTTAAGGGTGGGGAGCACCCACGAGCAGTACTTC.

To note about this clone: The junction shows a germline mismatch at one end, possibly a read error. The genes are TRBV6-1 and TRBJ1-3; 8 bases are shared with TRBD1. The CDR3 covers 16 residues. Germline values: CDR1 MNHNS, CDR2 SASEGT. The chain's CDR3 is CAISETGAISGNTIYF. The CDR3 coding sequence is TGTGCCATCAGTGAGACAGGGGCAATCTCTGGAAACACCATATATTTT.

V and J are TRBV18 and TRBJ2-2; TRBD1 agrees at 9 bases. This CDR3 is built from 15 residues. Germline lookup yields CDR1 KGHSH and CDR2 LQKENI. After removal of 2 bases from V and 7 bases from J, the junction contained 5 bases not matched to a gene. CDR3 in amino acids: CASSPSQGAGGELFF. In DNA, the CDR3 is TGTGCCAGCTCACCATCACAGGGGGCAGGCGGGGAGCTGTTTTTT.

This clone was counted between two and nine times. The chain couples TRBV2 to TRBJ1-6; D remains ambiguous. This CDR3 comprises 15 residues. Trimming took off 4 bases at V and 9 bases at J, with 16 bases between the two ends. The germline V gene has CDR1 SNHLY and CDR2 FYNNEI. CDR3: CASSVRPGKGSPLHF. In nucleotides, the CDR3 is TGTGCCAGCAGTGTAAGACCGGGAAAGGGTTCACCCCTCCACTTT.

This clone was found a few times. The J gene is TRBJ1-2, the V gene TRBV28, with TRBD1 matching over 8 bases. Germline CDR1 reads MDHEN; CDR2 reads SYDVKM. V shed 6 bases and J 7 bases; nucleotides not matched to a gene: 13. The CDR3 contains 15 residues. The CDR3 spells CASRLRDRPLFGYTF. The CDR3 coding sequence is TGTGCCAGCAGACTTAGGGACAGGCCCCTATTTGGCTACACCTTC.

The chain is built from TRBV9 and TRBJ1-2; D not resolved. Germline V gene data show CDR1 as SGDLS and CDR2 as YYNGEE. V was cut by 4 bases and J by 7 bases, with 17 bases left in between. The CDR3 totals 14 residues. CDR3 loop: CASSIDSTSSGYTF. CDR3 DNA sequence: TGTGCCAGCAGCATAGACTCGACATCCTCTGGCTACACCTTC.

In regard to this clone: Other DNA sequences in the same sample also yield this CDR3. The chain combines TRBV6-5 with TRBJ2-5; D is ambiguous. Trimming left V 9 bases short and J 5 bases short, with 19 bases between. Germline V gene lookup returns CDR1 MNHEY and CDR2 SVGAGI. This CDR3 is built from 14 residues. The CDR3 coding sequence is TGTGCCAGTTGCAGCCAACTGCGGTGGGAGACCCAGTACTTC. It translates to CASCSQLRWETQYF.

This clone appeared a few times. V gene TRBV7-2 combines with J gene TRBJ2-1; D is unresolved. This CDR3 is built from 12 residues. V was clipped by 1 base and J by 7 bases, with 5 bases between them. CDR1 and CDR2 (germline): SGHTA, FQGNSA. DNA of the CDR3: TGTGCCAGCAGCTTAGTGCGGAATGAGCAGTTCTTC. Its protein product is CASSLVRNEQFF.

This chain joins TRBV4-1 and TRBJ2-3; TRBD2 matches 9 bases. V gave up 1 base and J gave up 3 bases; unmatched junction bases: 8. The CDR3 covers 17 residues. CDR1 and CDR2 (germline): MGHRA, YSYEKL. This chain's CDR3 is CASSQGGAGGGTDTQYF. The CDR3 DNA reads TGCGCCAGCAGCCAAGGAGGGGCGGGGGGGGGAACAGATACGCAGTATTTT.

This clone was detected only once. The chain employs TRBV9 and TRBJ2-7; tentatively, D is TRBD2 (7 bases). This CDR3 has 15 amino acids. Germline loops: CDR1 SGDLS, CDR2 YYNGEE. Trimming removed 0 bases at V and 6 bases at J, with 16 bases between. The CDR3 spells CASSVAWEGGLEQYF. The DNA of the CDR3 is TGTGCCAGCAGCGTAGCTTGGGAGGGGGGCCTCGAGCAGTACTTC.

The table lists this clone with a count of one. The V and J genes are TRBV30 and TRBJ2-3; TRBD2 might be the D (7 bases). This CDR3 has 16 residues. Trimming pared 3 bases from V and 3 bases from J, leaving 19 bases between. Germline V CDR1 and CDR2: GTSNPN, SVGIG (reference sequence). The CDR3 region is CAWSRAGLGTTDTQYF. DNA of the CDR3: TGTGCCTGGAGCCGAGCGGGACTCGGGACAACAGATACGCAGTATTTT.

This sequence joins TRBV9 and TRBJ2-3, with 13 bases matching TRBD2. Trimming cost V 7 bases and J 1 base; bases outside gene matches: 0. The CDR3 has 14 amino acids. Germline values: CDR1 SGDLS, CDR2 YYNGEE. CDR3 DNA sequence: TGTGCCAGCGGACTAGCGGGGGGCACAGATACGCAGTATTTT. This gives the protein CASGLAGGTDTQYF.

The chain uses TRBV5-1 and TRBJ2-2; no firm D call. There are 14 residues in the CDR3. Germline CDR1 and CDR2: SGHRS and YFSETQ. V shed 0 bases and J shed 6 bases, with 9 bases lying between them. CDR3: CASSLAVVSGELFF. The CDR3, as DNA: TGCGCCAGCAGCTTGGCCGTAGTGTCCGGGGAGCTGTTTTTT.

The genes are TRBV11-3 and TRBJ2-1; TRBD2 matches at 8 bases. This CDR3 spans 14 amino acids. The germline CDR1 and CDR2 sequences are SGHNT and YENEEA. The trim removed 8 bases at V and 8 bases at J, leaving 11 bases unmatched. The CDR3 nucleotides are TGTGCCAGCTCCTCCGGGACTAGGCGCGATGAGCAGTTCTTC. Translation: CASSSGTRRDEQFF.

The J gene is TRBJ2-1, the V gene TRBV5-1, with 8 bases lining up with TRBD1. V lost 4 bases to trimming and J lost 6 bases; unmatched junction nucleotides: 3. Looked up from germline, CDR1 is SGHRS and CDR2 is YFSETQ. The CDR3 is 13 amino acids. CDR3 protein: CASSTGGINEQFF. In nucleotides, the CDR3 is TGCGCCAGCAGCACAGGGGGAATCAATGAGCAGTTCTTC.

The rearrangement uses TRBV5-1 and TRBJ1-6; TRBD1 is a possible D gene (5 bases). This CDR3 is built from 14 residues. Germline V CDR1 and CDR2: SGHRS, YFSETQ. Trimming left V 2 bases short and J 5 bases short, with 8 bases between. Written as DNA, the CDR3 is TGCGCCAGCAGCTTTGACAGTGATAATTCACCCCTCCACTTT. Translating it yields CASSFDSDNSPLHF.

The V and J genes are TRBV19 and TRBJ1-6; 8 bases match TRBD1. V was clipped by 5 bases and J by 9 bases; unmatched bases: 9. CDR3 length equals 15 residues. Germline CDR1 and CDR2: LNHDA and SQIVND (reference sequence). CDR3 DNA sequence: TGTGCCAGTAGTGATCGACAGGGGCGGGGTTCACCCCTCCACTTT. Translating it yields CASSDRQGRGSPLHF.

This clone rates as medium-sized. The J gene is TRBJ1-4, the V gene TRBV4-3; no clear D gene. Germline CDR1 reads LGHNA; CDR2 reads YSLEER. The CDR3 runs to 11 residues. V was shortened by 2 bases and J by 8 bases, with 3 bases between the two germline ends. The CDR3 reads CASSQQEKLFF. CDR3 in DNA: TGCGCCAGCAGCCAACAGGAAAAACTGTTTTTT.